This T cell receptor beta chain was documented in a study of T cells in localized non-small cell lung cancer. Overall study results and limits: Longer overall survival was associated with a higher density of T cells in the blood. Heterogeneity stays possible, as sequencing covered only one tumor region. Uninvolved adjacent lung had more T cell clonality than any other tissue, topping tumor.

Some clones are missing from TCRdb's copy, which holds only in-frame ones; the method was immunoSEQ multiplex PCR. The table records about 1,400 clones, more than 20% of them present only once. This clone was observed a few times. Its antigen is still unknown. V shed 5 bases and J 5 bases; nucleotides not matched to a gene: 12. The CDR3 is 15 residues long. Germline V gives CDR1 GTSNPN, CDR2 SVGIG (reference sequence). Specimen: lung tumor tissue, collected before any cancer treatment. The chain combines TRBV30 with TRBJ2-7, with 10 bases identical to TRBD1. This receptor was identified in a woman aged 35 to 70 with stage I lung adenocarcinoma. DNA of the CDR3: TGTGCCTGGGCCCGGGACAGGGGCAGTAGGAACGAGCAGTACTTC. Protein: CAWARDRGSRNEQYF.